Listed here are 2 T cell receptor beta chains from one sample, sequenced in a study of T-cell memory formation after mild COVID-19. In TCRdb, the 5' RACE reads were re-called with MiXCR into one record per CDR3 protein. The repertoire holds approximately 250,000 distinct CDR3 sequences, with approximately 15% as singletons. Sample: PBMCs or a T cell subset sorted from them (not recorded which). Source of these receptors: an adult woman who had mild COVID-19 (a few samples of this study predate the infection). Cell type and time point are not known.

This clonotype was seen only once. V and J are TRBV5-6 and TRBJ2-1, with 10 bases that match TRBD2. The CDR3 totals 16 residues. V was pared by 0 bases and J by 8 bases, with 8 bases of the junction left unmatched. Germline loops: CDR1 SGHDT, CDR2 YYEEEE. The CDR3 is CASSLAAGGYWDEQFF. The CDR3 nucleotides read TGTGCCAGCAGCTTGGCAGCGGGGGGGTATTGGGATGAGCAGTTCTTC.

The chain links TRBV7-2 to TRBJ1-3, with D perhaps matching TRBD1 (6 bases). Per germline, CDR1 SGHTA and CDR2 FQGNSA. Trimming took off 4 bases at V and 4 bases at J, with 11 bases between the two ends. The CDR3 contains 14 residues. Written as DNA, the CDR3 is TGTGCCAGCAGCTCCCAGGGGTACGGAAACACCATATATTTT. Amino acid sequence: CASSSQGYGNTIYF.